The 27 T cell receptor beta chains in this list originate from one sample, sequenced in a study of radiation and T cells in renal cell carcinoma. Time point meaning: baseline pretreatment blood. Indicated treatment: 15 Gy SBRT to primary tumor, nephrectomy 4 weeks later. Repertoires were generated with immunoSEQ multiplex PCR, while TCRdb's copy carries only in-frame clones and drops some. The sample lists 130,000 to 150,000 clones, about 88% occurring once. Source: blood, taken from a patient whose treatment included radiotherapy and nephrectomy. Receptor source: a woman aged 45-65 years with renal cell carcinoma.

The chain joins TRBV4-1 to TRBJ2-7; D is perhaps TRBD1 (5 bases). CDR1 is MGHRA and CDR2 is YSYEKL in the germline V gene. The CDR3 has 15 amino acids. Trimming stripped 3 bases from V and 3 bases from J, with 15 bases between. CDR3 sequence: CASSHPNQGSYEQYF. As DNA, the CDR3 is TGCGCCAGCAGCCATCCCAACCAGGGAAGCTACGAGCAGTACTTC.

The chain joins TRBV9 to TRBJ2-2, with 8 bases lining up with TRBD2. There are 16 residues in the CDR3. Unmatched junction bases numbered 10, after V lost 4 bases and J lost 5 bases. Germline loops: CDR1 SGDLS, CDR2 YYNGEE. The CDR3 protein is CASSPLSGGGTGELFF. The CDR3 bases are TGTGCCAGCAGCCCCCTCAGCGGGGGTGGAACCGGGGAGCTGTTTTTT. Combining the CDR3 with reference TRBV9 and TRBJ2-2 gives the whole variable domain DSGVTQTPKHLITATGQRVTLRCSPRSGDLSVYWYQQSLDQGLQFLIQYYNGEERAKGNILERFSAQQFPDLHSELNLSSLELGDSALYFCASSPLSGGGTGELFFGEGSRLTVL.

The chain is built from TRBV5-6 and TRBJ2-2; perhaps TRBD1 as D (5 bases). Germline CDR1 SGHDT, CDR2 YYEEEE. V lost 4 bases and J 1 base, leaving 14 bases between the germline ends. The CDR3 is 16 amino acids. The CDR3 reads CASSRWGRMNTGELFF. The CDR3 DNA follows: TGTGCCAGCAGCCGTTGGGGCCGGATGAACACCGGGGAGCTGTTTTTT.

The chain joins TRBV19 to TRBJ2-3, with 7 nucleotides matching TRBD1. Per germline, CDR1 LNHDA and CDR2 SQIVND (reference sequence). J lost 1 base, V lost 4 bases, and 8 bases had no gene match. This CDR3 is built from 16 residues. CDR3 DNA sequence: TGTGCCAGTAGTAGAGACCGGGACAGCCGCACAGATACGCAGTATTTT. It codes for CASSRDRDSRTDTQYF. Looking up the rest from reference TRBV19 and TRBJ2-3 gives the full variable domain: DGGITQSPKYLFRKEGQNVTLSCEQNLNHDAMYWYRQDPGQGLRLIYYSQIVNDFQKGDIAEGYSVSREKKESFPLTVTSAQKNPTAFYLCASSRDRDSRTDTQYFGPGTRLTVL.

CDR3 region: CASRDRDSNQPQHF. The DNA for the CDR3 is TGTGCCAGCAGGGACAGAGATAGCAATCAGCCCCAGCATTTT. The V and J genes are TRBV6-1 and TRBJ1-5; weak D call: TRBD1 (6 bases). V lost 6 bases and J lost 0, with 9 bases in between. Germline V gene sequence: CDR1 MNHNS, CDR2 SASEGT. This CDR3 has 14 residues.

The count of this clone is one. The V and J genes are TRBV4-1 and TRBJ2-1, with a tentative D call TRBD2 (5 bases). Trimming shortened V by 2 bases and J by 4 bases, and 9 bases separated the two germline ends. Looked up from germline, CDR1 is MGHRA and CDR2 is YSYEKL. The CDR3 length is 14 residues. In DNA, the CDR3 is TGCGCCAGCAGCCAACTAGCAGGTTACAATGAGCAGTTCTTC. This sequence encodes CASSQLAGYNEQFF.

The gene calls are TRBV18 and TRBJ2-7; 9 bases align to TRBD1. This CDR3 is 15 amino acids long. Per the germline V gene, CDR1 is KGHSH and CDR2 is LQKENI. Losses at the gene ends were 2 bases for V and 3 bases for J; bases not matched to a gene: 5. For the CDR3, the DNA is TGTGCCAGCTCACCAGGGACAGGGAAGCTCTACGAGCAGTACTTC. It specifies CASSPGTGKLYEQYF.

This chain joins TRBV5-6 and TRBJ2-3, with D possibly being TRBD1 or TRBD2 (6 bases each). The CDR3 spans 15 residues. V lost 0 bases, J lost 4 bases, and 12 bases lay in between. Germline CDR1 is SGHDT and CDR2 is YYEEEE. Here the CDR3 DNA reads TGTGCCAGCAGCTTGGCGTTTGGGGGGCCAGATACGCAGTATTTT. The encoded protein is CASSLAFGGPDTQYF.

The J gene is TRBJ1-5, the V gene TRBV4-2, with 8 bases aligning to TRBD1. Trimming at V came to 4 bases and at J to 5 bases, leaving 4 bases not matched to a gene. CDR3 length equals 14 residues. The germline V gene encodes CDR1 LGHNA and CDR2 YNFKEQ. The CDR3: CASSPQGADQPQHF. The CDR3 DNA reads as TGTGCCAGCAGCCCCCAGGGGGCGGATCAGCCCCAGCATTTT.

As concerns this clone: One junction end does not reproduce the germline sequence, and a read error may be involved. The same CDR3 can be traced to other DNA sequences in this sample. J is TRBJ1-2 and V is TRBV6-1, with 7 bases aligning to TRBD1. Germline lookup yields CDR1 MNHNS and CDR2 SASEGT. This CDR3 is 12 amino acids long. The CDR3 nucleotides are TGCGCCAGCAGTGACAGGGCCGATGGCTACACCTTC. This codes for CASSDRADGYTF.

The J gene is TRBJ2-7, the V gene TRBV7-8, with 10 bases that match TRBD1. The CDR3 is made up of 14 amino acids. Germline-derived CDR1 and CDR2 are SGHVS and FQNEAQ. Losses at the gene ends were 6 bases for V and 3 bases for J; bases not matched to a gene: 5. This CDR3 is CASSTGTGDYEQYF. The CDR3 nucleotides are TGTGCCAGCAGTACCGGGACAGGGGACTACGAGCAGTACTTC.

The chain recombines TRBV5-1 with TRBJ1-5; the D gene is possibly TRBD1 (5 bases). Deletions cut 0 bases from V and 1 base from J, with 5 bases between. There are 14 residues in the CDR3. Germline loops: CDR1 SGHRS, CDR2 YFSETQ. Here the CDR3 DNA reads TGCGCCAGCAGCTTGGCAGGGAGCAATCAGCCCCAGCATTTT. As protein: CASSLAGSNQPQHF.

This chain joins TRBV7-2 and TRBJ2-6; D ambiguous. V lost 5 bases and J 4 bases, leaving 9 bases between the germline ends. Germline values: CDR1 SGHTA, CDR2 FQGNSA. CDR3 size: 14 residues. The CDR3 protein is CASSPSPGANVLTF. CDR3 bases: TGTGCCAGCAGCCCCTCTCCCGGGGCCAACGTCCTGACTTTC.

V usage is TRBV6-6 and J usage is TRBJ1-1; D is perhaps TRBD1 (6 bases). The V and J ends lost 5 bases and 3 bases respectively, with 13 bases between them. CDR1 and CDR2 (germline): MNHNY, SVGAGI (reference sequence). This CDR3 contains 14 residues. The CDR3 protein is CASSLTGFDTEAFF. The CDR3 DNA sequence: TGTGCCAGCAGTCTGACAGGATTCGACACTGAAGCTTTCTTT.

The chain links TRBV29-1 to TRBJ2-5; tentative D call: TRBD1 (5 bases). The germline gives CDR1 SQVTM, CDR2 ANQGSEA. This CDR3 is built from 14 residues. V lost 4 bases to trimming and J lost 5 bases, with 17 bases between them. The CDR3 loop reads CSVVGQGTVETQYF. The CDR3 nucleotides read TGCAGCGTTGTCGGTCAGGGCACGGTGGAGACCCAGTACTTC.

The J gene is TRBJ2-1, the V gene TRBV18; no reliable D call. V dropped 3 bases and J dropped 8 bases, with 11 bases sitting between them. Germline V lookup: CDR1 KGHSH, CDR2 LQKENI. The CDR3 is made up of 13 amino acids. CDR3 region: CASSPLPRDEQFF. CDR3 nucleotide sequence: TGTGCCAGCTCACCTTTACCAAGGGATGAGCAGTTCTTC. The full variable domain, with the rest looked up from reference TRBV18 and TRBJ2-1, is NAGVMQNPRHLVRRRGQEARLRCSPMKGHSHVYWYRQLPEEGLKFMVYLQKENIIDESGMPKERFSAEFPKEGPSILRIQQVVRGDSAAYFCASSPLPRDEQFFGPGTRLTVL.

Only a few counts were recorded for this clone. This chain connects TRBV2 to TRBJ1-6; 8 positions agree with TRBD1. The CDR3 loop spans 15 amino acids. Germline V lookup: CDR1 SNHLY, CDR2 FYNNEI. The ends lost 4 bases at V and 7 bases at J; junction bases unmatched: 6. The DNA for the CDR3 is TGTGCCAGCAGTGCAGACAGGGGACGCAATTCACCCCTCCACTTT. Its translation: CASSADRGRNSPLHF.

The gene calls are TRBV6-5 and TRBJ1-1; D gene unclear. The germline gives CDR1 MNHEY, CDR2 SVGAGI. CDR3 length: 13 residues. V was trimmed by 7 bases and J by 3 bases, leaving 12 bases between them. The CDR3 nucleotides are TGTGCCAGCACCCGGGGTAGAGACACTGAAGCTTTCTTT. It translates to CASTRGRDTEAFF.

The chain employs TRBV11-2 and TRBJ2-7; D is unclear. The CDR3 totals 12 residues. Trimming left V 6 bases short and J 5 bases short, with 11 bases between. Germline CDR1 is SGHAT and CDR2 is FQNNGV. The CDR3 loop is CASSPRRHEQYF. CDR3 in DNA: TGTGCCAGCAGTCCAAGACGCCACGAGCAGTACTTC.

The V gene is TRBV6-6, the J gene TRBJ1-1; the D is unclear. This CDR3 is 15 amino acids long. Germline CDR1 reads MNHNY; CDR2 reads SVGAGI (reference sequence). Between the trimmed V and J ends, which lost 2 bases and 3 bases, there was a span of 13 bases. The CDR3 loop reads CASSYHGRRDTEAFF. Written as DNA, the CDR3 is TGTGCCAGCAGTTACCATGGCCGACGGGACACTGAAGCTTTCTTT.

This clone was recorded only once. The CDR3 DNA reads TGTGCCAGCAGGCCTGGGGGTCTCCATGGCTACACCTTC. Residues: CASRPGGLHGYTF. The V and J genes are TRBV6-5 and TRBJ1-2; D perhaps matches TRBD1 (5 bases). Per the germline V gene, CDR1 is MNHEY and CDR2 is SVGAGI. Between the trimmed V and J ends, which lost 6 bases and 6 bases, there was a span of 14 bases. This CDR3 region has 13 residues.

The genes are TRBV29-1 and TRBJ2-5; 7 bases are shared with TRBD1. The assigned J gene may be wrong: the sequence end matches TRBJ2-7 better. CDR1 SQVTM and CDR2 ANQGSEA come from the germline V gene. CDR3 length equals 12 residues. This chain's CDR3 is CSAWDSSYEQYF. CDR3 nucleotide sequence: TGCAGCGCCTGGGACAGCTCCTACGAGCAGTACTTC.

The chain has TRBV15 and TRBJ2-5; tentative D call: TRBD2 (7 bases). CDR1 and CDR2 (germline): LNHNV, YYDKDF (reference sequence). Trimming removed 8 bases from V and 6 bases from J, with 16 bases in between. This CDR3 comprises 13 residues. This CDR3 reads CATGGGGDKTQYF. The CDR3 nucleotides are TGTGCCACCGGAGGAGGGGGGGATAAGACCCAGTACTTC.

The chain joins TRBV7-2 to TRBJ2-5, with D perhaps matching TRBD2 (5 bases). V was cut by 5 bases and J by 2 bases, with 9 bases left in between. This CDR3 comprises 13 residues. CDR1 is SGHTA and CDR2 is FQGNSA in the germline V gene. The CDR3 region is CASSPGIQETQYF. The CDR3 bases are TGTGCCAGCAGCCCCGGGATACAAGAGACCCAGTACTTC.

J is TRBJ1-1 and V is TRBV6-5; D remains ambiguous. Trimming took off 6 bases at V and 4 bases at J, with 18 bases between the two ends. CDR3 length equals 15 residues. Germline CDR1 and CDR2: MNHEY and SVGAGI. The chain's CDR3 is CASRPDRSSGTEAFF. The DNA of the CDR3 is TGTGCCAGCAGGCCTGATCGGTCGTCGGGCACTGAAGCTTTCTTT.

The gene calls are TRBV5-1 and TRBJ2-3; D may be TRBD1 or TRBD2 (5 bases each). V lost 9 bases and J 0 bases, leaving 14 bases between the germline ends. CDR1 and CDR2 (germline): SGHRS, YFSETQ. The CDR3 has 14 residues. CDR3 sequence: CATSLGASTDTQYF. The CDR3 DNA reads as TGCGCCACCTCACTCGGGGCGAGCACAGATACGCAGTATTTT. Full variable domain (remainder filled in from reference TRBV5-1 and TRBJ2-3): KAGVTQTPRYLIKTRGQQVTLSCSPISGHRSVSWYQQTPGQGLQFLFEYFSETQRNKGNFPGRFSGRQFSNSRSEMNVSTLELGDSALYLCATSLGASTDTQYFGPGTRLTVL.

The rearrangement links TRBV19 to TRBJ1-5; the match to TRBD1 covers 11 bases. V was clipped by 4 bases and J by 1 base; unmatched bases: 3. Germline CDR1 LNHDA, CDR2 SQIVND (reference sequence). CDR3 size: 16 residues. For the CDR3, the DNA is TGTGCCAGTAGTACCCGGGACAGGGGGAGCAATCAGCCCCAGCATTTT. Protein product: CASSTRDRGSNQPQHF.